Each of the 30 T cell receptor beta chains below was sequenced from the same sample in a study of shared clonotypes between healthy human individuals (dated by TCRdb to 2018 to 2021). CD8 naive samples were obtained by positive selection for CCR7 among CD45RO-negative cells, yielding a CD45RA+CCR7+ population from which TemRA cells were excluded. Receptor libraries were prepared by the immunoSEQ multiplex PCR assay. TCRdb mirrors the immuneACCESS table, restricted to in-frame sequences. Some clones are absent from its copies; in checked studies, under half trace to an unresolved V gene, and the reason for the others is unknown. Across this sample there are under 1 million clones, with nearly 95% seen only once. The ten largest clones represent 24% of the sample. Sequenced: naive CD8+ T cells sorted from blood. The label giving this sample's cell subset or site can be read as: CD45RA+CCR7+. The receptors stem from a man aged 25-45 years in good health.

V gene TRBV14 combines with J gene TRBJ1-2; perhaps TRBD1 as D (6 bases). The CDR3 runs 12 residues. V lost 1 base and J lost 10, with 10 bases in between. The V gene's germline CDR1 is SGHDN and CDR2 FVKESK. In DNA form, the CDR3 reads TGTGCCAGCAGCCAAGGCAACAGGGACTACACCTTC. This sequence encodes CASSQGNRDYTF.

The chain recombines TRBV19 with TRBJ1-5; 7 positions agree with TRBD1. The CDR3 runs 16 residues. V lost 6 bases and J lost 0; bases outside the gene matches: 8. Looked up from germline, CDR1 is LNHDA and CDR2 is SQIVND (reference sequence). CDR3 amino acids: CASRDDREYSNQPQHF. Written as DNA, the CDR3 is TGTGCCAGTAGAGATGACAGGGAATATAGCAATCAGCCCCAGCATTTT.

V usage is TRBV28 and J usage is TRBJ1-1; possibly TRBD1 for D (5 bases). The V gene lost 4 bases and the J gene lost 6 bases, with 15 bases spanning the gap. Germline V gene data show CDR1 as MDHEN and CDR2 as SYDVKM. The CDR3 covers 14 residues. CDR3 nucleotides: TGTGCCAGCAGTTGGACCGGGACTTTGGCTGAAGCTTTCTTT. It specifies CASSWTGTLAEAFF. The full variable domain, its missing parts supplied by reference TRBV28 and TRBJ1-1, is DVKVTQSSRYLVKRTGEKVFLECVQDMDHENMFWYRQDPGLGLRLIYFSYDVKMKEKGDIPEGYSVSREKKERFSLILESASTNQTSMYLCASSWTGTLAEAFFGQGTRLTVV.

The chain links TRBV27 to TRBJ2-1, with D unclear. Germline assignment: CDR1 MNHEY and CDR2 SMNVEV (reference sequence). V lost 5 bases and J lost 14, with 13 bases in between. The CDR3 runs to 11 residues. The CDR3 region has the DNA TGTGCCAGCAGTGCCGGACGGGTTGAGTTCTTC. Translated: CASSAGRVEFF.

This rearrangement joins TRBV29-1 to TRBJ2-7; possibly TRBD1 for D (6 bases). Germline CDR1 SQVTM, CDR2 ANQGSEA. V lost 6 bases and J 3 bases, leaving 15 bases between the germline ends. This CDR3 spans 13 amino acids. CDR3 loop: CSVPGHLHYEQYF. The CDR3 DNA follows: TGCAGCGTACCGGGACACCTCCACTACGAGCAGTACTTC.

This chain connects TRBV25-1 to TRBJ2-1; 11 nucleotides line up with TRBD2. The length of the CDR3 is 17 residues. Germline assignment: CDR1 MGHDK and CDR2 SYGVNS. The J segment lost 5 bases and the V segment lost 2 bases, leaving 8 bases of the junction unmatched. CDR3 in DNA: TGTGCCAGCAGTGAAGCCGGGACTAGCGGAATAAACAATGAGCAGTTCTTC. Translated: CASSEAGTSGINNEQFF.

The genes are TRBV29-1 and TRBJ2-1; 9 nucleotides agree with TRBD2. The length of the CDR3 is 16 residues. The V gene's germline CDR1 is SQVTM and CDR2 ANQGSEA. With 3 bases clipped from V and 4 bases from J, the junction kept 10 bases outside the gene matches. The CDR3 region has the DNA TGCAGCGTTGATGGTAGGGCTAGCGGGGTTTACAATGAGCAGTTCTTC. As protein: CSVDGRASGVYNEQFF.

This chain connects TRBV29-1 to TRBJ1-2; D may be TRBD1 (5 bases). The CDR3 is made up of 12 amino acids. Germline CDR1 reads SQVTM; CDR2 reads ANQGSEA. Trimming took off 4 bases at V and 8 bases at J, with 14 bases between the two ends. Written as DNA, the CDR3 is TGCAGCGTTGGGGGGAGGGGAGAAGGCTACACCTTC. The encoded protein is CSVGGRGEGYTF.

The chain recombines TRBV7-9 with TRBJ1-3, with D hard to call. The CDR3 is 14 residues long. CDR1 is SEHNR and CDR2 is FQNEAQ in the germline V gene (reference sequence). The V and J ends lost 3 bases and 4 bases respectively, with 10 bases between them. The CDR3: CASSFTRVGNTIYF. CDR3 nucleotides: TGTGCCAGCAGCTTTACAAGGGTGGGAAACACCATATATTTT.

This rearrangement joins TRBV7-9 to TRBJ2-3, with 7 nucleotides matching TRBD2. This CDR3 comprises 16 residues. Trimming took 5 bases from V and 4 from J; bases not matched to a gene: 12. Germline V CDR1 and CDR2: SEHNR, FQNEAQ (reference sequence). DNA of the CDR3: TGTGCCAGCAGCCCTAGCGGTTCCAGGGTGGCAGATACGCAGTATTTT. Translated: CASSPSGSRVADTQYF. Full variable domain (missing parts from reference TRBV7-9 and TRBJ2-3): DTGVSQNPRHKITKRGQNVTFRCDPISEHNRLYWYRQTLGQGPEFLTYFQNEAQLEKSRLLSDRFSAERPKGSFSTLEIQRTEQGDSAMYLCASSPSGSRVADTQYFGPGTRLTVL.

In DNA form, the CDR3 reads TGTGCCAGCAACTCTATCAATGAGCAGTTCTTC. This translates into CASNSINEQFF. The chain carries TRBV25-1 and TRBJ2-1; D not certain. This CDR3 has 11 residues. Trimming shortened V by 7 bases and J by 6 bases, and 7 bases separated the two germline ends. CDR1 MGHDK and CDR2 SYGVNS come from the germline V gene. Full variable domain (missing parts from reference TRBV25-1 and TRBJ2-1): EADIYQTPRYLVIGTGKKITLECSQTMGHDKMYWYQQDPGMELHLIHYSYGVNSTEKGDLSSESTVSRIRTEHFPLTLESARPSHTSQYLCASNSINEQFFGPGTRLTVL.

The V and J genes are TRBV5-1 and TRBJ2-7, with 7 bases fitting TRBD1. The germline CDR1 and CDR2 sequences are SGHRS and YFSETQ. V gave up 3 bases and J gave up 1 base; unmatched junction bases: 7. The CDR3 runs 15 residues. DNA of the CDR3: TGCGCCAGCAGCTCTACCGGGACAGAGTCCTACGAGCAGTACTTC. This encodes CASSSTGTESYEQYF.

V and J are TRBV28 and TRBJ2-3; D uncertain. Per the germline V gene, CDR1 is MDHEN and CDR2 is SYDVKM. CDR3 length: 16 residues. V lost 5 bases and J lost 0, with 15 bases in between. The CDR3: CASSRHDGDSTDTQYF. In DNA, the CDR3 is TGTGCCAGCAGTCGACACGATGGGGATAGCACAGATACGCAGTATTTT.

Notes on this clone: This could be a read error, since a much larger clone is one nucleotide away. The chain combines TRBV10-3 with TRBJ2-2; no definite D call. Trimming took off 6 bases at V and 1 base at J, with 0 bases between the two ends. CDR1 and CDR2 (germline): ENHRY, SYGVKD. The CDR3 is 11 residues long. CDR3 sequence: CAIRNTGELFF. Written as DNA, the CDR3 is TGTGCCATCAGGAACACCGGGGAGCTGTTTTTT.

The rearrangement uses TRBV5-1 and TRBJ2-3; D unresolved. CDR3 size: 14 residues. Trimming removed 6 bases at V and 0 bases at J, with 11 bases between. CDR1 is SGHRS and CDR2 is YFSETQ in the germline V gene. CDR3 sequence (DNA): TGCGCCAGCATTGGTAGCCTAAGCACAGATACGCAGTATTTT. Encoded protein: CASIGSLSTDTQYF.

This clone is a singleton in its sample. The chain carries TRBV7-9 and TRBJ1-1; D unresolved. Trimming left V 8 bases short and J 1 base short, with 14 bases between. Germline CDR1 is SEHNR and CDR2 is FQNEAQ (reference sequence). The CDR3 is made up of 14 amino acids. This CDR3 reads CASDGPNRNTEAFF. The CDR3 DNA is TGTGCCAGCGATGGGCCAAATAGGAACACTGAAGCTTTCTTT.

The chain is built from TRBV6-5 and TRBJ2-1; weak D call: TRBD1 (6 bases). Germline V CDR1 and CDR2: MNHEY, SVGAGI. V was clipped by 4 bases and J by 9 bases, with 10 bases between them. The CDR3 totals 12 residues. The CDR3 reads CASSSTGPEQFF. The CDR3 DNA is TGTGCCAGCAGTTCTACAGGGCCTGAGCAGTTCTTC.

This chain links TRBV4-1 with TRBJ2-7; D remains unclear. CDR1 is MGHRA and CDR2 is YSYEKL in the germline V gene. This CDR3 contains 14 residues. V lost 1 base, J lost 2 bases, and 9 bases lay in between. CDR3 sequence: CASSQGAQPYEQYF. As DNA, the CDR3 is TGCGCCAGCAGCCAAGGGGCACAGCCCTACGAGCAGTACTTC.

CDR3 sequence (DNA): TGTGCCAGCAGCTTAGGCGGGAATGGGGCCAACGTCCTGACTTTC. This translates into CASSLGGNGANVLTF. The chain links TRBV13 to TRBJ2-6; possible D gene TRBD2, 5 bases. CDR1 and CDR2 (germline): PRHDT, FYEKMQ (reference sequence). This CDR3 is built from 15 residues. V shed 0 bases and J shed 3 bases, with 6 bases lying between them.

V gene TRBV27 combines with J gene TRBJ1-5, with D possibly matching TRBD1 (5 bases). Germline CDR1 is MNHEY and CDR2 is SMNVEV (reference sequence). This CDR3 region has 14 residues. V lost 2 bases to trimming and J lost 7 bases, with 12 bases between them. CDR3 protein: CASSLMPGRQPQHF. CDR3 nucleotides: TGTGCCAGCAGTTTAATGCCGGGGCGGCAGCCCCAGCATTTT.

The chain carries TRBV7-2 and TRBJ2-1, with D perhaps TRBD2 (5 bases). Germline V CDR1 and CDR2: SGHTA, FQGNSA. V dropped 5 bases and J dropped 2 bases, with 19 bases sitting between them. The CDR3 runs to 17 residues. CDR3 coding DNA: TGTGCCAGCAGCCAATCCTTTGGGGAGAATCCCTACAATGAGCAGTTCTTC. This sequence encodes CASSQSFGENPYNEQFF.

The rearrangement uses TRBV9 and TRBJ2-3; no clear D gene. The germline gives CDR1 SGDLS, CDR2 YYNGEE. V gave up 0 bases and J gave up 0 bases, with 11 bases separating them. This CDR3 region has 16 residues. CDR3 amino acids: CASSVVGYPSTDTQYF. The CDR3, as DNA: TGTGCCAGCAGCGTAGTCGGCTACCCCAGCACAGATACGCAGTATTTT. Supplemented by reference TRBV9 and TRBJ2-3, the full variable domain reads DSGVTQTPKHLITATGQRVTLRCSPRSGDLSVYWYQQSLDQGLQFLIQYYNGEERAKGNILERFSAQQFPDLHSELNLSSLELGDSALYFCASSVVGYPSTDTQYFGPGTRLTVL.

The rearrangement uses TRBV27 and TRBJ1-5; D is ambiguous. Deletions cut 5 bases from V and 3 bases from J, with 11 bases between. The germline V gene encodes CDR1 MNHEY and CDR2 SMNVEV (reference sequence). The CDR3 runs 14 residues. The CDR3 coding sequence is TGTGCCAGCAGTGCAGGAGGGCTCAATCAGCCCCAGCATTTT. It specifies CASSAGGLNQPQHF.

V and J are TRBV7-7 and TRBJ2-1, with D unresolved. The germline CDR1 and CDR2 sequences are SSHAT and FNYEAQ (reference sequence). V was cut by 5 bases and J by 0 bases, with 11 bases left in between. This CDR3 spans 15 amino acids. Here the CDR3 reads CASSQTASSYNEQFF. CDR3 nucleotides: TGTGCCAGCAGCCAGACCGCCAGCTCCTACAATGAGCAGTTCTTC. Together with reference TRBV7-7 and TRBJ2-1, the CDR3 gives the full variable domain: GAGVSQSPRYKVTKRGQDVTLRCDPISSHATLYWYQQALGQGPEFLTYFNYEAQPDKSGLPSDRFSAERPEGSISTLTIQRTEQRDSAMYRCASSQTASSYNEQFFGPGTRLTVL.

This clone has a single count. This sequence joins TRBV9 and TRBJ2-3; 10 positions agree with TRBD2. Germline CDR1 is SGDLS and CDR2 is YYNGEE. The CDR3 has 14 residues. Germline trimming cut 5 bases from V and 6 bases from J; bases unmatched to any gene: 6. The CDR3 protein is CASSTSGTGDTQYF. The CDR3 DNA sequence: TGTGCCAGCAGTACTAGCGGGACTGGGGATACGCAGTATTTT.

This clone was seen only once. This rearrangement joins TRBV5-5 to TRBJ1-2; a possible D gene is TRBD1 (6 bases). V shed 3 bases and J shed 3 bases, with 18 bases lying between them. Germline values: CDR1 SGHKS, CDR2 YYEKEE (reference sequence). The CDR3 contains 16 residues. The CDR3 reads CASSSIRQELDYGYTF. CDR3 sequence (DNA): TGTGCCAGCAGCTCAATTCGACAGGAACTAGACTATGGCTACACCTTC.

This clone was picked up one time. The CDR3 DNA reads as TGTGCCAGCAGCCAAGACCCCACAGGTAGCACAGATACGCAGTATTTT. Amino acids: CASSQDPTGSTDTQYF. The V gene is TRBV4-2, the J gene TRBJ2-3; perhaps TRBD1 as D (5 bases). The length of the CDR3 is 16 residues. Looked up from germline, CDR1 is LGHNA and CDR2 is YNFKEQ. The V end was cut by 0 bases, the J end by 0 bases, with 10 bases between.

This chain connects TRBV7-6 to TRBJ2-5, with D uncertain. The CDR3 runs to 13 residues. In germline, CDR1 is SGHVS, CDR2 FNYEAQ. V lost 1 base and J lost 5, with 8 bases in between. CDR3 sequence reads: CASSLGTEETQYF. The CDR3 DNA reads as TGTGCCAGCAGCTTAGGGACGGAGGAGACCCAGTACTTC.

The rearrangement uses TRBV9 and TRBJ1-2; 7 bases line up with TRBD1. The V segment lost 8 bases and the J segment 6 bases; nucleotides outside the gene matches: 10. The CDR3 totals 13 residues. Germline V gene sequence: CDR1 SGDLS, CDR2 YYNGEE. Here the CDR3 reads CASYTGTVNGYTF. Here the CDR3 DNA reads TGTGCCAGTTATACCGGGACAGTTAATGGCTACACCTTC.

This clone was counted a single time. The V call is TRBV4-1, the J call TRBJ2-2; TRBD1 matches 8 bases. The CDR3 extends over 17 amino acids. Germline CDR1 is MGHRA and CDR2 is YSYEKL. The junction had 10 bases not matched to a gene; V was cut back by 1 base and J by 6 bases. The DNA of the CDR3 is TGCGCCAGCAGCCAAGGTCAGGGGGCGTTTCGGGCCGGGGAGCTGTTTTTT. Translating it yields CASSQGQGAFRAGELFF.